A single sample gave rise to the 3 T cell receptor beta chains below, sequenced in a study of blood T cell repertoires in COVID-19. This table comes from immunoSEQ multiplex PCR, and its TCRdb copy is limited to in-frame clones, with some not included. Among approximately 300,000 clones listed, 87% were seen once. Sequenced input: PBMCs or T cells enriched from blood (not recorded which). The origin of the receptors is a woman under 40 who had recovered from COVID-19.

The rearrangement joins TRBV7-9 to TRBJ2-3; tentatively, D is TRBD2 (7 bases). CDR3 length: 15 amino acids. Trimming shortened V by 3 bases and J by 4 bases, and 14 bases separated the two germline ends. Germline V lookup: CDR1 SEHNR, CDR2 FQNEAQ (reference sequence). The CDR3 here is CASSLGGGASDTQYF. CDR3 DNA sequence: TGTGCCAGCAGCTTGGGTGGGGGGGCCTCAGATACGCAGTATTTT.

This clone showed up just once. The chain joins TRBV7-9 to TRBJ1-1, with TRBD1 matching 10 bases. CDR1 is SEHNR and CDR2 is FQNEAQ in the germline V gene (reference sequence). Trimming cost V 4 bases and J 4 bases; bases outside gene matches: 3. CDR3 size: 14 residues. The chain's CDR3 is CASSSTGGFTEAFF. CDR3 DNA: TGTGCCAGCAGCTCGACAGGGGGCTTCACTGAAGCTTTCTTT.

This clone was seen a single time. The chain recombines TRBV10-3 with TRBJ2-1, with TRBD1 matching over 10 bases. CDR3 length equals 14 residues. With 6 bases clipped from V and 6 bases from J, the junction kept 5 bases outside the gene matches. In germline, CDR1 is ENHRY, CDR2 SYGVKD. In DNA form, the CDR3 reads TGTGCCATCAGGTCCGGGACAGGGGTCAATGAGCAGTTCTTC. Residues: CAIRSGTGVNEQFF.